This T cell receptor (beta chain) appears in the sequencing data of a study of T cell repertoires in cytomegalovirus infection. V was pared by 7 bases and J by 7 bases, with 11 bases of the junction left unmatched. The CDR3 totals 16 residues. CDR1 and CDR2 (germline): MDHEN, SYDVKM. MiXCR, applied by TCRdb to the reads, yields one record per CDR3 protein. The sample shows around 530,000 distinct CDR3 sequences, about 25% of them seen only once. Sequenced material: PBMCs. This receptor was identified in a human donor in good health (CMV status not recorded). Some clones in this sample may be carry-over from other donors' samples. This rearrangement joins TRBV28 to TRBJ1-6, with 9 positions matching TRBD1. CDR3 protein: CASNRGQGGRNSPLHF. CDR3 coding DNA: TGTGCCAGCAACCGGGGACAGGGTGGTAGGAATTCACCCCTCCACTTT.